This TCR beta chain was profiled in a study of PD-1 blockade in classical Hodgkin lymphoma. Study-wide findings and caveats: Relative to healthy donors, newly diagnosed patients reportedly had lower baseline TCR diversity, which was reported as lower still in relapsed/refractory patients. Repertoire differences have undefined causes, possibly disease activity or prior therapy.

Relapse was seen in all patients after autologous stem cell transplantation, and brentuximab vedotin exposure was variable. The CDR3 totals 14 residues. CDR1 LGHNT and CDR2 FRNRAP come from the germline V gene. Between the trimmed V and J ends, which lost 8 bases and 5 bases, there was a span of 16 bases. Data came from immunoSEQ multiplex PCR; TCRdb stores just in-frame clones and leaves some out. Found here are around 50,000 clones, more than 85% of them singletons; the top ten hold roughly 10%. Turning to this clone: No antigen is known for it.

The V gene is TRBV12-5, the J gene TRBJ2-1; D is unresolved. The sequence was obtained from a human donor with classical Hodgkin lymphoma. Sequencing used peripheral blood mononuclear cells (PBMCs), obtained before the second cycle of nivolumab. The CDR3 spells CASTPPGGHNEQFF. The CDR3 nucleotides read TGTGCTAGTACTCCCCCTGGCGGACACAATGAGCAGTTCTTC. Full variable domain (outside the CDR3, taken from reference TRBV12-5 and TRBJ2-1): DARVTQTPRHKVTEMGQEVTMRCQPILGHNTVFWYRQTMMQGLELLAYFRNRAPLDDSGMPKDRFSAEMPDATLATLKIQPSEPRDSAVYFCASTPPGGHNEQFFGPGTRLTVL.